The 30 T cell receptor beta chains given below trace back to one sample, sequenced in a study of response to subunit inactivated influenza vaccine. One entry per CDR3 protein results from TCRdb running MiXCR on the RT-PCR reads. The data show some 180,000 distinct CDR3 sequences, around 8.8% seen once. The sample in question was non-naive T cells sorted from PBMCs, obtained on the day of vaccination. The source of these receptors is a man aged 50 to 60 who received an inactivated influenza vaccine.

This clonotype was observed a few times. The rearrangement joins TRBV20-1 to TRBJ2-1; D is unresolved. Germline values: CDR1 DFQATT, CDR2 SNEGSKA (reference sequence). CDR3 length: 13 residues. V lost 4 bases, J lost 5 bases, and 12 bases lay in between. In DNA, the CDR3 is TGCAGTGCTAATATCAGACTGAACAATGAGCAGTTCTTC. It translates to CSANIRLNNEQFF.

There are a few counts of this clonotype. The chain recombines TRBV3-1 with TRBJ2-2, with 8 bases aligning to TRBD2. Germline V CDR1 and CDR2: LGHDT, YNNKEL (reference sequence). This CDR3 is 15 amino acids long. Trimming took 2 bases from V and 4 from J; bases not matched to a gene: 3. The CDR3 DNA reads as TGTGCCAGCAGCCAAAGACTAGCGATCACCGGGGAGCTGTTTTTT. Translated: CASSQRLAITGELFF.

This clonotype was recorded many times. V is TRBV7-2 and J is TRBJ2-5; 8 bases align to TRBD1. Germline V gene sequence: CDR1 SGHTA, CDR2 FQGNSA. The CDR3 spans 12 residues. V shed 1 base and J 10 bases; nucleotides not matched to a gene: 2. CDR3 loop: CASSLGGQGQYF. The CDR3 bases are TGTGCCAGCAGCTTAGGCGGACAGGGCCAGTACTTC.

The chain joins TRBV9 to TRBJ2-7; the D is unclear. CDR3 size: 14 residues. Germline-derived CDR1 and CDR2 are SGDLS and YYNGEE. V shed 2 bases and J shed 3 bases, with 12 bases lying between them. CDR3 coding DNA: TGTGCCAGCAGCGTTTCCAAGGAAAACTACGAGCAGTACTTC. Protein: CASSVSKENYEQYF.

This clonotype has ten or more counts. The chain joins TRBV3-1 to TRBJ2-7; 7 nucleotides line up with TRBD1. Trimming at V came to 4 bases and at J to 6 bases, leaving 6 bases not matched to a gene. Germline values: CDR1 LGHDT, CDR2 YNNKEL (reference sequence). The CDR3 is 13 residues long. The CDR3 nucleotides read TGTGCCAGCAGCCGGGACAGTGCTTTCGAGCAGTACTTC. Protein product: CASSRDSAFEQYF.

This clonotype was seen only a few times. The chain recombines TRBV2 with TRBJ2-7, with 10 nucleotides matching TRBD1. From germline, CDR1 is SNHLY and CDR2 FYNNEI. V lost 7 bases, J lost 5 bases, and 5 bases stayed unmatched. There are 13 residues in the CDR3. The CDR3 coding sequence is TGTGCCAGCAAGCGGGACAGGGGTCACGAGCAGTACTTC. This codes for CASKRDRGHEQYF.

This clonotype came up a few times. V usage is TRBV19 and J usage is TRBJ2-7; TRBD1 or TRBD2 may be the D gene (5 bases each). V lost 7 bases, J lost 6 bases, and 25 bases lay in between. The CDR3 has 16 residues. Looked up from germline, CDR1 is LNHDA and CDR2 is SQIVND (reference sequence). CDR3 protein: CASTPGLGDPAREQYF. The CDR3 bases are TGTGCCAGTACCCCTGGATTGGGGGACCCAGCTCGCGAGCAGTACTTC.

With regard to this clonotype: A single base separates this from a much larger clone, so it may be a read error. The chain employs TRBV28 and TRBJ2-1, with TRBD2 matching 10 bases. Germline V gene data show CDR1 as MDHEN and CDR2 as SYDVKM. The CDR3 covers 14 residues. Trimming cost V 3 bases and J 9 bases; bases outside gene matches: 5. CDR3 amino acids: CASSLSGGAAEQFF. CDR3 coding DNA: TGTGCCAGCAGTTTGAGCGGGGGGGCCGCTGAGCAGTTCTTC.

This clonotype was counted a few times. CDR3 protein: CASSLRGLAGLDTQYF. CDR3 nucleotide sequence: TGTGCCAGCAGCTTACGAGGACTAGCGGGCCTAGATACGCAGTATTTT. The chain combines TRBV7-9 with TRBJ2-3; 11 bases line up with TRBD2. The germline V gene encodes CDR1 SEHNR and CDR2 FQNEAQ (reference sequence). The CDR3 loop spans 16 amino acids. J gave up 5 bases and V 2 bases, and 6 bases lay outside the gene matches.

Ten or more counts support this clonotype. The DNA for the CDR3 is TGTGCCAGCAGTTTCGGGGACTACAATGAGCAGTTCTTC. Its translation is CASSFGDYNEQFF. V is TRBV12-3 or TRBV12-4 and J is TRBJ2-1, with D possibly being TRBD2 (5 bases). The CDR3 covers 13 residues. The V gene lost 3 bases and the J gene lost 3 bases, with 6 bases spanning the gap.

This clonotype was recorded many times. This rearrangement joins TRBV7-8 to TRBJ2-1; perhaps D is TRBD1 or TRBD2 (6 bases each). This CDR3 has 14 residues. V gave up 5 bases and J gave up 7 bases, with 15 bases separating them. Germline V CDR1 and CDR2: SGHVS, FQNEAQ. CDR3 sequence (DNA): TGTGCCAGCAGCAAAAGGGGGGTTGAGAATGAGCAGTTCTTC. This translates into CASSKRGVENEQFF.

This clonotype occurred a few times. DNA of the CDR3: TGTGCCAGCAACTTTCAGGGTTCCTACGAGCAGTACTTC. Translating it yields CASNFQGSYEQYF. The chain carries TRBV7-2 and TRBJ2-7; the D gene is possibly TRBD1 (5 bases). V lost 7 bases and J 1 base, leaving 11 bases between the germline ends. CDR3 length: 13 amino acids. The V gene's germline CDR1 is SGHTA and CDR2 FQGNSA.

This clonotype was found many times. CDR3 residues: CSAREGSYEQYF. The CDR3 DNA sequence: TGCAGCGCCCGCGAGGGCTCCTACGAGCAGTACTTC. The chain uses TRBV29-1 and TRBJ2-7; a weak D match, TRBD2 (5 bases). The V and J ends lost 7 bases and 0 bases respectively, with 10 bases between them. Germline V gene sequence: CDR1 SQVTM, CDR2 ANQGSEA. This CDR3 is 12 amino acids long.

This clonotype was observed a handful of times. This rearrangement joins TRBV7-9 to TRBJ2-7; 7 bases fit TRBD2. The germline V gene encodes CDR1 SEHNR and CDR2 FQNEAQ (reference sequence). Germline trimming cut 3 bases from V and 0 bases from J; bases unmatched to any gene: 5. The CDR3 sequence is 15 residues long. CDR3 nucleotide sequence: TGTGCCAGCAGCTTTCTGGCGGGGGACTCCTACGAGCAGTACTTC. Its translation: CASSFLAGDSYEQYF.

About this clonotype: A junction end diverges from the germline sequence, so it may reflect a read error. The CDR3 coding sequence is TGCAGTGCTGCCAGGTTGGGATCAAACTACAATGAGCAGATCTTC. Its translation is CSAARLGSNYNEQIF. This chain joins TRBV20-1 and TRBJ2-1, with D unclear. The CDR3 is made up of 15 amino acids. Per the germline V gene, CDR1 is DFQATT and CDR2 is SNEGSKA (reference sequence).

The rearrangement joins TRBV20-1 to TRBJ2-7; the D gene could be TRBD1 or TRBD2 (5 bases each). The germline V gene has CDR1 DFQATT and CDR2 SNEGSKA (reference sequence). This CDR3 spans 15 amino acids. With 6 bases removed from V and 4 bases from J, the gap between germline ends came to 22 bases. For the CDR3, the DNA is TGCAGTGCCCATCCTTCGGCAGGGAGCCATTACGAGCAGTACTTC. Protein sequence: CSAHPSAGSHYEQYF.

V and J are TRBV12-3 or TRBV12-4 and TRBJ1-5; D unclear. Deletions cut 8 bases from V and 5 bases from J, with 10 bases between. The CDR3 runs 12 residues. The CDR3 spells CASCRSYQPQHF. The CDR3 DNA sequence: TGTGCCAGCTGCCGGAGCTATCAGCCCCAGCATTTT.

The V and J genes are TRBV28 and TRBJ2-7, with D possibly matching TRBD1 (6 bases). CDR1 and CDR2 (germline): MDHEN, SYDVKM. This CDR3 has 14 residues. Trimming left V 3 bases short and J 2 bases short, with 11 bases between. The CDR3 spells CASSFDRLTYEQYF. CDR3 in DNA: TGTGCCAGCAGTTTCGACAGGTTAACCTACGAGCAGTACTTC.

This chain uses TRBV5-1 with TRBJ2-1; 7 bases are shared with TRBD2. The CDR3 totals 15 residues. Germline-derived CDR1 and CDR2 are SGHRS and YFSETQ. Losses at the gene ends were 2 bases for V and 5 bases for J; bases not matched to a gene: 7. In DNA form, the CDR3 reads TGCGCCAGCAGCTTCCTTGGGGGAGGGAACAATGAGCAGTTCTTC. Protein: CASSFLGGGNNEQFF.

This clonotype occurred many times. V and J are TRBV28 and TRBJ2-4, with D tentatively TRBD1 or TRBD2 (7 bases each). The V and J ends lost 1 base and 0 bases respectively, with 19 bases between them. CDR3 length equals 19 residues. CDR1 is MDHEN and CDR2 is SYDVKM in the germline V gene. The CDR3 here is CASSLSEVQGGLAKNIQYF. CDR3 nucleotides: TGTGCCAGCAGTTTATCGGAGGTTCAGGGGGGGTTAGCCAAAAACATTCAGTACTTC.

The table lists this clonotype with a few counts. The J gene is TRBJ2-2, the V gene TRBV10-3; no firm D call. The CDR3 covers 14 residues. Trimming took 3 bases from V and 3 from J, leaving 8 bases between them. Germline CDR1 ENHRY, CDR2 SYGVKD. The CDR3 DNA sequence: TGTGCCATCAGTGATTCGTCCTACACCGGGGAGCTGTTTTTT. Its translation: CAISDSSYTGELFF.

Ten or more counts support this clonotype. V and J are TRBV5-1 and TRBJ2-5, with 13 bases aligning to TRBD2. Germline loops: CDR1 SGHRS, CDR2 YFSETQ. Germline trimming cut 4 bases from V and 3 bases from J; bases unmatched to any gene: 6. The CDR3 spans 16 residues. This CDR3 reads CASSLGLAGEKETQYF. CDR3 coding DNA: TGCGCCAGCAGCCTCGGACTAGCGGGAGAAAAAGAGACCCAGTACTTC.

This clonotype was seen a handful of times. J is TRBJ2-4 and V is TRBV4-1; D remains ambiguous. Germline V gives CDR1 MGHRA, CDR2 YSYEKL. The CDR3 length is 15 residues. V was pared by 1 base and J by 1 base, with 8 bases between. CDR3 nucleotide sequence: TGCGCCAGCAGCCAAGGCTACCTGGCCAAAAACATTCAGTACTTC. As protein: CASSQGYLAKNIQYF.

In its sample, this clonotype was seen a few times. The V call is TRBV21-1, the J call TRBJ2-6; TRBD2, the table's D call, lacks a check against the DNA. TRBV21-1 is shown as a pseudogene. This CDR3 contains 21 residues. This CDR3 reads CASSKQSPRTETRSGANVLTF. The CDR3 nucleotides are TGTGCCAGCAGCAAACAGAGCCCTCGGACAGAAACCCGTTCTGGGGCCAACGTCCTGACTTTC.

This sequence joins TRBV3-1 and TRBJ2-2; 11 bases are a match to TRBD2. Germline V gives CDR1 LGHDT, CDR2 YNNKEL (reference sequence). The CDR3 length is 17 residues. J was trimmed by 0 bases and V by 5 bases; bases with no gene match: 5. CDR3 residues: CASSRTSGFANTGELFF. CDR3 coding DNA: TGTGCCAGCAGCAGGACTAGCGGGTTCGCGAACACCGGGGAGCTGTTTTTT.

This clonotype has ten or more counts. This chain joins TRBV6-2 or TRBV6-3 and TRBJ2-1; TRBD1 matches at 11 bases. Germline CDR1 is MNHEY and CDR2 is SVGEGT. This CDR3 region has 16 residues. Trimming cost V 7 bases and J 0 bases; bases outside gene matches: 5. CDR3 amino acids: CASKGQGASSYNEQFF. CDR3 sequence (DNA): TGTGCCAGCAAAGGACAGGGGGCTTCCTCCTACAATGAGCAGTTCTTC.

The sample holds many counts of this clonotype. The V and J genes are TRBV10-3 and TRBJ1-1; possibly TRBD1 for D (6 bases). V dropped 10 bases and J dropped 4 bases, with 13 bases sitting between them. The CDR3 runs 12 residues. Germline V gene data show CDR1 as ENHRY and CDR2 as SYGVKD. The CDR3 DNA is TGTGCCACGGAAACACAGGGCACTGAAGCTTTCTTT. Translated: CATETQGTEAFF.

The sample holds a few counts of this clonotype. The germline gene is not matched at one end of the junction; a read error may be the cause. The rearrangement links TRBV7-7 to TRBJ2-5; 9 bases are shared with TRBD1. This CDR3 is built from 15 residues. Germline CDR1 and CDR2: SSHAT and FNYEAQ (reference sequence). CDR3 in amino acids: CASSPSNRGRGTQYF. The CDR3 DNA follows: TGTGCTAGCAGCCCCTCAAACAGGGGGCGCGGGACCCAGTACTTC.

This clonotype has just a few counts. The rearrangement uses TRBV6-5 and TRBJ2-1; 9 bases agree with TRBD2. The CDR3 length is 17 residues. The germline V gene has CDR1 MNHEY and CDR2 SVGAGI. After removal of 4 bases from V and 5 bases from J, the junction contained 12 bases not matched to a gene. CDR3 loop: CASSSTPTSGRNNEQFF. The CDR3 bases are TGTGCCAGCAGTTCTACACCTACTAGCGGGCGAAACAATGAGCAGTTCTTC.

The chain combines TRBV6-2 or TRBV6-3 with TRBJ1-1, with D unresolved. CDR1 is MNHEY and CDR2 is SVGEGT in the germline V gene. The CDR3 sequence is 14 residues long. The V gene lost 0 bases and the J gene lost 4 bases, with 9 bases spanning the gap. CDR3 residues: CASSYSSLSTEAFF. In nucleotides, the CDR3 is TGTGCCAGCAGTTACTCCTCGTTGAGCACTGAAGCTTTCTTT.